The 17 T cell receptor beta chains below come from one sample, sequenced in a study of immune evolution from preneoplasia to lung adenocarcinoma. Some clones are missing from TCRdb's copy, which holds only in-frame ones; the method was immunoSEQ multiplex PCR. The sample carries more than 6,500 clones, around 77% recorded once. Sequences were obtained from FFPE lung adenocarcinoma in situ tissue. Receptor source: a person aged 60-79 years with lung adenocarcinoma.

This chain uses TRBV4-3 with TRBJ2-1; 9 bases map to TRBD1. Germline V gene data show CDR1 as LGHNA and CDR2 as YSLEER. The CDR3 length is 15 residues. V was pared by 4 bases and J by 5 bases, with 6 bases of the junction left unmatched. CDR3: CASSLGQGWNNEQFF. The CDR3 DNA reads as TGCGCCAGCAGCCTGGGACAGGGCTGGAACAATGAGCAGTTCTTC.

CDR3: CASSLAGGGELFF. In DNA, the CDR3 is TGTGCCAGCAGCTTGGCCGGGGGCGGGGAGCTGTTTTTT. The rearrangement uses TRBV5-5 and TRBJ2-2, with D possibly matching TRBD2 (6 bases). This CDR3 has 13 amino acids. Trimming took off 0 bases at V and 7 bases at J, with 7 bases between the two ends. Per the germline V gene, CDR1 is SGHKS and CDR2 is YYEKEE (reference sequence).

The rearrangement uses TRBV10-1 and TRBJ1-1; 9 bases are shared with TRBD1. V dropped 4 bases and J dropped 5; count of bases not matched to a gene: 17. This CDR3 region has 18 residues. The germline gives CDR1 WNHNN, CDR2 SYGVQD (reference sequence). CDR3 protein: CASSGTSNLGQGGTEAFF. CDR3 DNA: TGCGCCAGCAGTGGAACCTCAAACCTGGGACAGGGCGGGACTGAAGCTTTCTTT.

The chain recombines TRBV2 with TRBJ1-4; 9 bases are a match to TRBD1. Germline V lookup: CDR1 SNHLY, CDR2 FYNNEI. Unmatched junction bases numbered 5, after V lost 1 base and J lost 8 bases. This CDR3 contains 15 residues. CDR3 DNA: TGTGCCAGCAGTGAAGACAGGGGGCGACTGGAAAAACTGTTTTTT. It codes for CASSEDRGRLEKLFF.

The chain recombines TRBV5-6 with TRBJ1-5, with D perhaps TRBD1 (6 bases). Trimming stripped 4 bases from V and 4 bases from J, with 18 bases between. The CDR3 spans 16 residues. Germline CDR1 and CDR2: SGHDT and YYEEEE. DNA for the CDR3: TGTGCCAGCAGCGTGAGGTCCAGGGGCGCAAATCAGCCCCAGCATTTT. Translated: CASSVRSRGANQPQHF.

V gene TRBV18 combines with J gene TRBJ1-4, with 7 bases lining up with TRBD1. Germline V lookup: CDR1 KGHSH, CDR2 LQKENI. V was clipped by 1 base and J by 7 bases; unmatched bases: 12. The CDR3 extends over 17 amino acids. CDR3: CASSPRRDSPESEKLFF. The CDR3 DNA reads TGTGCCAGCTCACCACGAAGGGACAGCCCAGAAAGTGAAAAACTGTTTTTT.

This rearrangement joins TRBV18 to TRBJ2-5; D is unresolved. The ends were cut back, 5 bases at V and 1 base at J, with 8 bases in the middle. Looked up from germline, CDR1 is KGHSH and CDR2 is LQKENI. The length of the CDR3 is 13 residues. The CDR3 spells CASSGPGQETQYF. DNA for the CDR3: TGTGCCAGCTCAGGTCCAGGCCAAGAGACCCAGTACTTC. The variable domain in full, completed from reference TRBV18 and TRBJ2-5, reads NAGVMQNPRHLVRRRGQEARLRCSPMKGHSHVYWYRQLPEEGLKFMVYLQKENIIDESGMPKERFSAEFPKEGPSILRIQQVVRGDSAAYFCASSGPGQETQYFGPGTRLLVL.

This clone has just a few counts. The V and J genes are TRBV7-3 and TRBJ2-7; D gene ambiguous. V lost 1 base, J lost 4 bases, and 8 bases lay in between. This CDR3 has 13 residues. CDR1 is SGHTA and CDR2 is FQGTGA in the germline V gene. The CDR3 spells CASSLNPGYEQYF. The CDR3 nucleotides read TGTGCCAGCAGCTTAAACCCCGGTTACGAGCAGTACTTC.

The rearrangement links TRBV6-5 to TRBJ1-2; TRBD1 might be the D (5 bases). The CDR3 runs to 14 residues. With 0 bases removed from V and 7 bases from J, the gap between germline ends came to 12 bases. The germline gives CDR1 MNHEY, CDR2 SVGAGI. The chain's CDR3 is CASSYSSPGAGYTF. CDR3 coding DNA: TGTGCCAGCAGTTACTCGAGTCCCGGGGCTGGCTACACCTTC.

The chain recombines TRBV7-2 with TRBJ2-1; 7 bases line up with TRBD1. This CDR3 is 13 amino acids long. V shed 6 bases, J shed 14 bases, and the junction held 13 bases outside the gene matches. Germline assignment: CDR1 SGHTA and CDR2 FQGNSA. CDR3 residues: CASSPLGGNGEFF. The CDR3, as DNA: TGTGCCAGCAGTCCCCTAGGGGGCAATGGGGAGTTCTTC.

The chain is built from TRBV7-9 and TRBJ1-2; the match to TRBD1 covers 12 bases. The ends lost 8 bases at V and 8 bases at J; junction bases unmatched: 3. Germline-derived CDR1 and CDR2 are SEHNR and FQNEAQ (reference sequence). The length of the CDR3 is 12 residues. CDR3 sequence reads: CASGDRGLGYTF. CDR3 DNA: TGTGCCAGCGGGGACAGGGGGCTGGGCTACACCTTC.

This chain uses TRBV18 with TRBJ1-2, with 7 bases identical to TRBD1. Germline loops: CDR1 KGHSH, CDR2 LQKENI. The CDR3 has 17 amino acids. The V gene end was trimmed by 3 bases and the J gene end by 4 bases; junction bases not matched to a gene: 14. CDR3 sequence reads: CASSPPSTGRNPYGYTF. As DNA, the CDR3 is TGTGCCAGCTCACCGCCCTCGACAGGGAGGAATCCCTATGGCTACACCTTC.

The genes are TRBV9 and TRBJ1-6; D is unresolved. Germline loops: CDR1 SGDLS, CDR2 YYNGEE. With 4 bases removed from V and 8 bases from J, the gap between germline ends came to 13 bases. There are 14 residues in the CDR3. The CDR3 region is CASSQTFYDSPLHF. In DNA form, the CDR3 reads TGTGCCAGCAGCCAGACATTTTATGATTCACCCCTCCACTTT.

In nucleotides, the CDR3 is TGTGCCAGCAGCCGGCCGACGGGCGAGCAGTACTTC. This encodes CASSRPTGEQYF. V usage is TRBV11-1 and J usage is TRBJ2-5; D unclear. Near its end, the DNA agrees better with TRBJ2-7, so the J call may be wrong. CDR3 length: 12 residues. Looked up from germline, CDR1 is SGHAT and CDR2 is FQDESV (reference sequence).

The rearrangement uses TRBV7-2 and TRBJ2-1; D might be TRBD2 (5 bases). V gave up 3 bases and J gave up 7 bases, with 13 bases separating them. The CDR3 spans 14 residues. CDR1 is SGHTA and CDR2 is FQGNSA in the germline V gene. For the CDR3, the DNA is TGTGCCAGCAGCTTGGGCCGCGAGCGGAATGAGCAGTTCTTC. Amino acid sequence: CASSLGRERNEQFF.

This clone was counted a few times. V is TRBV2 and J is TRBJ2-3; D may be TRBD1 (6 bases). The germline V gene encodes CDR1 SNHLY and CDR2 FYNNEI. The CDR3 extends over 16 amino acids. Trimming removed 5 bases at V and 0 bases at J, with 15 bases between. As DNA, the CDR3 is TGTGCCAGCAGTCTATTTGACAGGACAAGCACAGATACGCAGTATTTT. The encoded protein is CASSLFDRTSTDTQYF.

The chain links TRBV19 to TRBJ1-5; D remains ambiguous. Trimming cost V 3 bases and J 6 bases, with 12 bases left between them. This CDR3 spans 14 amino acids. Germline V gene data show CDR1 as LNHDA and CDR2 as SQIVND (reference sequence). The CDR3 sequence is CASSMEAVIQPQHF. DNA for the CDR3: TGTGCCAGTAGTATGGAGGCCGTTATTCAGCCCCAGCATTTT.